This is a list of T cell receptor beta chains from one sample in a study of shared clonotypes between healthy human individuals. This table comes from immunoSEQ multiplex PCR, and its TCRdb copy is limited to in-frame clones, with some not included. The table has over a million clones, roughly 96% seen once; the top ten hold roughly 1.2%. The specimen sequenced was naive CD4+ T cells sorted from blood. The source of these receptors is a young man in good health. The CDR3 runs from the conserved cysteine through the conserved F or W. D genes are given only for firm matches. Only part of the rows carry a size: once, few, many, or a class if the clone is expanded.

>TRBV28|-|TRBJ2-4|-
TGTGCCAGCAGTTTGGGGCTTAAAAACATTCAGTACTTC
CASSLGLKNIQYF
>TRBV18|TRBD2|TRBJ2-7|-
TGTGCCAGCTCACCTTTCGGACTAGCGGGAAACTACGAGCAGTACTTC
CASSPFGLAGNYEQYF
>TRBV5-1|TRBD1|TRBJ2-5|many
TGCGCCAGCGGACGACAGGGGGAGGGAGAGACCCAGTACTTC
CASGRQGEGETQYF
>TRBV7-8|-|TRBJ1-5|-
TGTGCCAGCAGCTTAGCGTACGGGGTACAGCCCCAGCATTTT
CASSLAYGVQPQHF
>TRBV29-1|TRBD1|TRBJ2-1|-
TGCAGCGTTTCGGGACCCAGGGGGTCCAATGAGCAGTTCTTC
CSVSGPRGSNEQFF
>TRBV5-5|-|TRBJ2-5|-
TGTGCCAGCAGCCAGGGTCCGGCATCCGGGGGAGAGACCCAGTACTTC
CASSQGPASGGETQYF
>TRBV9|-|TRBJ1-2|-
TGTGCCAGCAGCGTAGGGAATGGCTACACCTTC
CASSVGNGYTF
>TRBV6-1|-|TRBJ2-6|-
TGTGCCAGCAGTGAATTGGGCCCGGGAGTTGCTTCTGGGGCCAACGTCCTGACTTTC
CASSELGPGVASGANVLTF
>TRBV21-1|-|TRBJ2-7|-
TGTGCCAGCAGCAAAGTTCACCCACAGGCCGGCCCCTCGTTCCTACGACGGGGGTACTTC
CASSKVHPQAGPSFLRRGYF
>TRBV28|-|TRBJ2-7|-
TGTGCCAGCAGTTTACCGATTGGGAAACACTACGAGCAGTACTTC
CASSLPIGKHYEQYF
>TRBV2|-|TRBJ2-5|once
TGTGCCAGCAGATACGACAGTGAGGAGACCCAGTACTTC
CASRYDSEETQYF
>TRBV29-1|TRBD1|TRBJ2-2|-
TGCAGCGTCGCCCTGGGACAGCTCACCGGGGAGCTGTTTTTT
CSVALGQLTGELFF
>TRBV27|-|TRBJ2-5|-
TGTGCCAGCAGTCCCACCCAGTTAGATGTAGGGTACCAAGAGACCCAGTACTTC
CASSPTQLDVGYQETQYF
>TRBV14|-|TRBJ2-7|-
TGTGCCAGCAGCCGTCTCAGCTCCTACGAGCAGTACTTC
CASSRLSSYEQYF
>TRBV5-1|TRBD2|TRBJ2-5|-
TGCGCCAGCAGCTTGAGGCTAGCGGGAGGTTCAGGGGAGACCCAGTACTTC
CASSLRLAGGSGETQYF
>TRBV28|-|TRBJ1-5|-
TGTGCCAGCAGTTTATGGCCCGGGGAAAATCAGCCCCAGCATTTT
CASSLWPGENQPQHF
>TRBV5-1|-|TRBJ2-5|-
TGCGCCAGCAGCGTAGCGGAGGGGCGGGAGACCCAGTACTTC
CASSVAEGRETQYF
>TRBV5-1|TRBD2|TRBJ2-1|-
TGCGCCAGCAGCCGGGACGGGACTAGCGGGAGGAATGAGCAGTTCTTC
CASSRDGTSGRNEQFF
>TRBV9|-|TRBJ2-7|-
TGTGCCAGCAGCCCAAGATCGGGCGGCTCCTACGAGCAGTACTTC
CASSPRSGGSYEQYF
>TRBV15|TRBD1|TRBJ1-3|-
TGTGCCACCAGCAGAGACAGGGGGCGAAGTCAAGTCGGAAACACCATATATTTT
CATSRDRGRSQVGNTIYF
>TRBV28|-|TRBJ2-1|-
TGTGCCAGCAGTGCCCCCTCCTACAATGAGCAGTTCTTC
CASSAPSYNEQFF
>TRBV20-1|-|TRBJ1-1|-
TGCAGTGCAGAATTGAACACTGAAGCTTTCTTT
CSAELNTEAFF
>TRBV18|-|TRBJ2-7|-
TGTGCCAGCTCACCAAGAGTCCCGACAGGCTCCTACGAGCAGTACTTC
CASSPRVPTGSYEQYF
>TRBV6-5|-|TRBJ2-6|-
TGTGCCAGCAGTAAACAGGGCTCTGGGGCCAACGTCCTGACTTTC
CASSKQGSGANVLTF
>TRBV18|-|TRBJ2-3|-
TGTGCCAGCTCACCGGTCCTAGACGATACGCAGTATTTT
CASSPVLDDTQYF
>TRBV10-3|-|TRBJ1-5|-
TGTGCCATTAGGCTTGGGTGTCAGCCCCAGCATTTT
CAIRLGCQPQHF
>TRBV9|-|TRBJ2-5|-
TGTGCCAGCAGCGTAGATGAGACCCAGTACTTC
CASSVDETQYF
>TRBV7-2|-|TRBJ2-7|-
TGTGCCAGCAGCTTAGGACCCCACGAGCAGTACTTC
CASSLGPHEQYF
>TRBV11-2|-|TRBJ2-3|-
TGTGCCAGCAGCCTGAAACCAATCGATACGCAGTATTTT
CASSLKPIDTQYF
>TRBV5-4|TRBD1|TRBJ2-3|-
TGTGCCAGCAGCTTCTCCCGGGACAGGGTTACAGATACGCAGTATTTT
CASSFSRDRVTDTQYF